The text below deals with one T cell receptor (beta chain). These data come from a study of blood T cell repertoires in COVID-19. After removal of 4 bases from V and 8 bases from J, the junction contained 10 bases not matched to a gene. Germline values: CDR1 MNHEY, CDR2 SVGAGI. The CDR3 totals 14 residues. Assay: immunoSEQ multiplex PCR; the TCRdb copy retains only in-frame clones and omits some. The data show some 170,000 clones, with 81% seen just once and more than 9.5% held by the top ten. The receptor was isolated from a woman aged 40 to 49 with COVID-19, enrolled during active disease. V is TRBV6-5 and J is TRBJ1-2, with 7 bases aligning to TRBD1. The material sequenced was peripheral blood. As DNA, the CDR3 is TGTGCCAGCAGTTCCCTTGAGGGGGCGGGAGGCTACACCTTC. Its translation: CASSSLEGAGGYTF.